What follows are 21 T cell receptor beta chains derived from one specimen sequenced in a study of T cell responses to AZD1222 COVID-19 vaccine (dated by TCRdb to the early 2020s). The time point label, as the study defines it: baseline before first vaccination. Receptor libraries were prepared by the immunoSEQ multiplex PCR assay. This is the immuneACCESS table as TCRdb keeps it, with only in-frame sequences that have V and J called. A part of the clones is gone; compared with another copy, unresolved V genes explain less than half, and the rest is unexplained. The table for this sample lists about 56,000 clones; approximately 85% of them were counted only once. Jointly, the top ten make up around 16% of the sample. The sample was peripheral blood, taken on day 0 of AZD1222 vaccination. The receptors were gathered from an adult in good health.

The CDR3 DNA reads TGTGCCAGCAGTTACTCGAGAGTCTACAATGAGCAGTTCTTC. It translates to CASSYSRVYNEQFF. V gene TRBV6-5 combines with J gene TRBJ2-1; no clear D. This CDR3 region has 14 residues. CDR1 is MNHEY and CDR2 is SVGAGI in the germline V gene. The V end lost 0 bases, the J end lost 3 bases, and 6 bases lay between the germline ends.

CDR3 sequence reads: CASSLSPDTQYF. Written as DNA, the CDR3 is TGTGCCAGCAGCTTAAGCCCAGATACGCAGTATTTT. The chain combines TRBV7-9 with TRBJ2-3; no clear D. CDR1 SEHNR and CDR2 FQNEAQ come from the germline V gene (reference sequence). The CDR3 length is 12 residues. Trimming took off 2 bases at V and 4 bases at J, with 4 bases between the two ends.

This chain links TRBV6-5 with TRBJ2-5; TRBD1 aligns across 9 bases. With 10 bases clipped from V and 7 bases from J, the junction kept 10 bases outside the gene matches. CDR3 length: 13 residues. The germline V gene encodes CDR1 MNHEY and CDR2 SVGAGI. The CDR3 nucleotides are TGTGCCACCACAGGGGGCCTGGCAGGGACCCAGTACTTC. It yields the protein CATTGGLAGTQYF.

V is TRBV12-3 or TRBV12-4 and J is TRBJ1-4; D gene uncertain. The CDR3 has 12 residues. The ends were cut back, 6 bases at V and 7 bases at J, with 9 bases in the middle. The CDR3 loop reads CASRGLGEKLFF. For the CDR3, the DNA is TGTGCCAGCAGGGGATTAGGTGAAAAACTGTTTTTT.

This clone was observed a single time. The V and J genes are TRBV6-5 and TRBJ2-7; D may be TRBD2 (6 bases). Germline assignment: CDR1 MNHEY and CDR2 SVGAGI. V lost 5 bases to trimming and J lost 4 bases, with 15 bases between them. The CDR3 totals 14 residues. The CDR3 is CASSRAGTYYEQYF. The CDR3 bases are TGTGCCAGCAGTCGCGCCGGGACTTATTACGAGCAGTACTTC.

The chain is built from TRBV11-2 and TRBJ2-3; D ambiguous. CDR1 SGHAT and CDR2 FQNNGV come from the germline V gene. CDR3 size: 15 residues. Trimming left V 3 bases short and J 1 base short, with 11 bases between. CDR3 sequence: CASSLARLGTDTQYF. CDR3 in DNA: TGTGCCAGCAGCTTGGCCAGACTGGGCACAGATACGCAGTATTTT.

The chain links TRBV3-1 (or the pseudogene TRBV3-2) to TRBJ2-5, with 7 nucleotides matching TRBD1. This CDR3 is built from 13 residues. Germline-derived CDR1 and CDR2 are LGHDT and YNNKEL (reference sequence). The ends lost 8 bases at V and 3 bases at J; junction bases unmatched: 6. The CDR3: CASRDSVEETQYF. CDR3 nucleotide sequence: TGTGCCAGCCGGGACAGTGTAGAAGAGACCCAGTACTTC.

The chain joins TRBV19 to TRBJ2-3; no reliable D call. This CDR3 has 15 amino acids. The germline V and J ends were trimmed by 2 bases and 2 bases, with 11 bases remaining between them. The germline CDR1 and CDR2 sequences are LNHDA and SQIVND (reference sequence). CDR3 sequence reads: CASSISPGLTDTQYF. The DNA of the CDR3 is TGTGCCAGTAGTATAAGTCCAGGCCTCACAGATACGCAGTATTTT.

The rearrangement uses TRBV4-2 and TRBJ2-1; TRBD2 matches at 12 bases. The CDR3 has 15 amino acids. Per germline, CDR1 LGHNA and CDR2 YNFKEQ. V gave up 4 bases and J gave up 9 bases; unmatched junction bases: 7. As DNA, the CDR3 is TGTGCCAGCAGCCTGGCTAGCGGGGGGGCTGTTGAGCAGTTCTTC. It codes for CASSLASGGAVEQFF.

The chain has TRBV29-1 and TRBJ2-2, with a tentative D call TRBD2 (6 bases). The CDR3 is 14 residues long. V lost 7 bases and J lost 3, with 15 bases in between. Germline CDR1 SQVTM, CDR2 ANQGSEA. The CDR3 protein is CSAGGAGYTGELFF. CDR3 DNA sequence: TGCAGCGCTGGAGGGGCGGGGTACACCGGGGAGCTGTTTTTT.

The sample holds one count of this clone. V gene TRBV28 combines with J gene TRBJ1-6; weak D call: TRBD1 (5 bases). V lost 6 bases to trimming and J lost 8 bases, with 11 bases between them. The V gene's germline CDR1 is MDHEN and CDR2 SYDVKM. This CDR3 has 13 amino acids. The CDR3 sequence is CASRSQGDSPLHF. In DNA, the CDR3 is TGTGCCAGCAGGAGTCAGGGCGATTCACCCCTCCACTTT.

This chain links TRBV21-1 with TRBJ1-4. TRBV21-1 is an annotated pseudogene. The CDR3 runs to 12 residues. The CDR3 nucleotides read TGTGCCAGCAGCAACGGCTATGAAAAACTGTTTTTT. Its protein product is CASSNGYEKLFF.

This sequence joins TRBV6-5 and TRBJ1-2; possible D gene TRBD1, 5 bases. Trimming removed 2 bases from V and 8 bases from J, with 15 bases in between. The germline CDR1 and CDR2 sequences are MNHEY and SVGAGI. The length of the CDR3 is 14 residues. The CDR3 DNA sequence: TGTGCCAGCAGTTACCAGGGCCTCACTGGAGGCTACACCTTC. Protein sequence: CASSYQGLTGGYTF.

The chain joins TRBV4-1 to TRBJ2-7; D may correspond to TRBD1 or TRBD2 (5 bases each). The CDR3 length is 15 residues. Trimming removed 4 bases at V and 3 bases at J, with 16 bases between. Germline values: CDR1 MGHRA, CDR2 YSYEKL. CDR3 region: CASSLAGTANYEQYF. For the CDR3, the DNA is TGCGCCAGCAGCCTAGCCGGGACGGCCAACTACGAGCAGTACTTC.

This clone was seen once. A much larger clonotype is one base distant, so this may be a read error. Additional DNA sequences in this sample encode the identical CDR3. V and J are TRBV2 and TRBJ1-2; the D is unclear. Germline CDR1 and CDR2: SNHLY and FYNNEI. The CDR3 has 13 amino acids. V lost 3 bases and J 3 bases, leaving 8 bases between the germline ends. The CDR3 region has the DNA TGTGCCAGCAGTGAGAGGCCGGACTATGGCTACACCTTC. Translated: CASSERPDYGYTF.

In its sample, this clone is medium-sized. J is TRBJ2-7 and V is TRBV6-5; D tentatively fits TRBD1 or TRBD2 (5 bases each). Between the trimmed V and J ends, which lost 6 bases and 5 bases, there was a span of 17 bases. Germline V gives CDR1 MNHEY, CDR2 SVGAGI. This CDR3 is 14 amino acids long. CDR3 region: CASSLTGSGNEQYF. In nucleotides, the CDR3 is TGTGCCAGCAGCCTCACGGGGTCAGGGAACGAGCAGTACTTC.

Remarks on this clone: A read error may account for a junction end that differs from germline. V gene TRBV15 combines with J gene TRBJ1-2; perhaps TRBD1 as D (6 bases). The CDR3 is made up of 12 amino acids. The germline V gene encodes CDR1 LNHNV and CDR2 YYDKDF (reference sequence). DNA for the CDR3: TGTGCCACCAGCAGATCGGAACGAGACAGGCACTTC. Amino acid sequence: CATSRSERDRHF. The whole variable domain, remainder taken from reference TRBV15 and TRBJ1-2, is DAMVIQNPRYQVTQFGKPVTLSCSQTLNHNVMYWYQQKSSQAPKLLFHYYDKDFNNEADTPDNFQSRRPNTSFCFLDIRSPGLGDTAMYLCATSRSERDRHFGSGTRLTVV.

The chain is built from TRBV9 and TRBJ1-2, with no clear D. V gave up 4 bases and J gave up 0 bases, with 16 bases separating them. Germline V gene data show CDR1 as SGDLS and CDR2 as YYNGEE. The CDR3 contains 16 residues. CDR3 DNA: TGTGCCAGCAGCCAAGAAGAGCGTTGGCCTAACTATGGCTACACCTTC. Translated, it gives CASSQEERWPNYGYTF.

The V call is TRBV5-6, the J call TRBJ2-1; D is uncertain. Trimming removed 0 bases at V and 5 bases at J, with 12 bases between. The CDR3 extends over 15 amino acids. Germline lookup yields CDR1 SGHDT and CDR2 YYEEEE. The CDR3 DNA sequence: TGTGCCAGCAGCTTGGTTGGTGTACAGCACAATGAGCAGTTCTTC. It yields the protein CASSLVGVQHNEQFF.

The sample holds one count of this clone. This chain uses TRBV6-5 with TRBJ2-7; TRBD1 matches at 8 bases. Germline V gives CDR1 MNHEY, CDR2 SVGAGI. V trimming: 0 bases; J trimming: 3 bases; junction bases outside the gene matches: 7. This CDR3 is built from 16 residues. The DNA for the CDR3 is TGTGCCAGCAGTTACTCGTATTTGGACAGGGTCTACGAGCAGTACTTC. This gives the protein CASSYSYLDRVYEQYF.

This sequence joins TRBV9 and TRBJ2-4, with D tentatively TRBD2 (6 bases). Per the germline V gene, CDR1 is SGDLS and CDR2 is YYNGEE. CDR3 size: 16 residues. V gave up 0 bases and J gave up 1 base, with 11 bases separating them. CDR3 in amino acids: CASSVGGAGAKNIQYF. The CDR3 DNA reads TGTGCCAGCAGCGTAGGCGGCGCGGGGGCCAAAAACATTCAGTACTTC.